Shown below are 32 T cell receptor beta chains from a single sample sequenced in a study of blood T cell repertoires in COVID-19. Data came from immunoSEQ multiplex PCR; TCRdb stores just in-frame clones and leaves some out. The table shows 300,000 to 350,000 clones, with about 90% occurring only once. The sequenced sample was peripheral blood. Receptors originate from a woman under 30 who had recovered from COVID-19.

The sample holds a few counts of this clone. J is TRBJ1-2 and V is TRBV20-1, with D unclear. This CDR3 spans 9 amino acids. CDR1 is DFQATT, CDR2 SNEGSKA, per germline (reference sequence). Trimming removed 8 bases at V and 5 bases at J, with 6 bases between. CDR3 nucleotides: TGCAGTCCACTGTATGGCTACACCTTC. Its protein product is CSPLYGYTF.

The chain recombines TRBV27 with TRBJ2-1; the D gene is possibly TRBD2 (6 bases). CDR1 is MNHEY, CDR2 SMNVEV, per germline (reference sequence). The V gene lost 4 bases and the J gene lost 1 base, with 11 bases spanning the gap. This CDR3 has 15 residues. CDR3 sequence reads: CASSSGTASYNEQFF. The CDR3 nucleotides are TGTGCCAGCAGTTCCGGGACTGCATCCTACAATGAGCAGTTCTTC.

The chain uses TRBV6-6 and TRBJ1-5; 12 nucleotides match TRBD1. The CDR3 loop spans 17 amino acids. Germline V gene sequence: CDR1 MNHNY, CDR2 SVGAGI (reference sequence). The V and J ends lost 5 bases and 3 bases, in that order; junction bases with no gene match: 8. Here the CDR3 DNA reads TGTGCCAGCAGTCGAAAAGGGACAGGGGGCTTCAATCAGCCCCAGCATTTT. It encodes CASSRKGTGGFNQPQHF.

The chain links TRBV11-3 to TRBJ1-2; the match to TRBD1 covers 9 bases. The CDR3 is 15 amino acids. The ends lost 5 bases at V and 1 base at J; junction bases unmatched: 5. Germline values: CDR1 SGHNT, CDR2 YENEEA. In DNA form, the CDR3 reads TGTGCCAGCAGCCCGGGACAGGGTGGTAACTATGGCTACACCTTC. Its protein product is CASSPGQGGNYGYTF.

Points on this clone: The sample has other DNA sequences that encode this CDR3 too. The chain links TRBV5-1 to TRBJ1-1; D is unclear. Germline V gives CDR1 SGHRS, CDR2 YFSETQ. The CDR3 extends over 14 amino acids. Trimming took 0 bases from V and 2 from J, leaving 8 bases between them. CDR3 amino acids: CASSLVAGNTEAFF. The CDR3 nucleotides are TGCGCCAGCAGCTTGGTGGCAGGAAACACTGAAGCTTTCTTT.

The chain employs TRBV9 and TRBJ2-3, with a possible D match to TRBD2 (5 bases). Looked up from germline, CDR1 is SGDLS and CDR2 is YYNGEE. This CDR3 is 17 amino acids long. Trimming stripped 3 bases from V and 0 bases from J, with 17 bases between. CDR3 residues: CASSAGLLTPSTDTQYF. DNA of the CDR3: TGTGCCAGCAGCGCGGGATTGTTAACGCCGAGCACAGATACGCAGTATTTT.

The chain has TRBV27 and TRBJ2-1; 9 nucleotides match TRBD2. The trim removed 1 base at V and 7 bases at J, leaving 2 bases unmatched. The CDR3 runs to 14 residues. The germline V gene has CDR1 MNHEY and CDR2 SMNVEV (reference sequence). This CDR3 is CASSLLAGVNEQFF. Written as DNA, the CDR3 is TGTGCCAGCAGTTTATTAGCGGGAGTAAATGAGCAGTTCTTC.

This clone was seen a few times. The V and J genes are TRBV6-5 and TRBJ1-1; a weak D match, TRBD1 (5 bases). The CDR3 runs 12 residues. Per the germline V gene, CDR1 is MNHEY and CDR2 is SVGAGI. Deletions cut 2 bases from V and 4 bases from J, with 5 bases between. Written as DNA, the CDR3 is TGTGCCAGCAGTTACACAGGCACTGAAGCTTTCTTT. Protein: CASSYTGTEAFF.

The rearrangement uses TRBV7-2 and TRBJ1-1; D call uncertain. CDR1 is SGHTA and CDR2 is FQGNSA in the germline V gene. The CDR3 is made up of 15 amino acids. Trimming left V 1 base short and J 6 bases short, with 15 bases between. CDR3 nucleotides: TGTGCCAGCAGCTTAGTCCGCGAGCGCCGGGCTGAAGCTTTCTTT. This codes for CASSLVRERRAEAFF.

The chain carries TRBV6-5 and TRBJ2-3; D perhaps matches TRBD1 (7 bases). This CDR3 is built from 15 residues. Trimming shortened V by 10 bases and J by 2 bases, and 19 bases separated the two germline ends. In germline, CDR1 is MNHEY, CDR2 SVGAGI. The CDR3, as DNA: TGTGCCACAAAGGAGGGGGCGGCCTTCACAGATACGCAGTATTTT. Translating gives CATKEGAAFTDTQYF.

The V call is TRBV10-3, the J call TRBJ1-2; the D is unclear. Trimming removed 4 bases at V and 2 bases at J, with 11 bases between. The germline CDR1 and CDR2 sequences are ENHRY and SYGVKD. The CDR3 is 14 residues long. This CDR3 is CAISVQAGNYGYTF. CDR3 sequence (DNA): TGTGCCATCAGTGTTCAGGCCGGAAACTATGGCTACACCTTC.

This clone was recorded once. The chain is built from TRBV5-4 and TRBJ2-5; 9 bases align to TRBD1. The CDR3 spans 15 residues. In germline, CDR1 is SGHNT, CDR2 YYREEE (reference sequence). V trimming: 0 bases; J trimming: 5 bases; junction bases outside the gene matches: 5. CDR3: CASSLGGDRAETQYF. As DNA, the CDR3 is TGTGCCAGCAGCTTGGGGGGGGACAGGGCTGAGACCCAGTACTTC. The full variable domain, rest sourced from reference TRBV5-4 and TRBJ2-5, is ETGVTQSPTHLIKTRGQQVTLRCSSQSGHNTVSWYQQALGQGPQFIFQYYREEENGRGNFPPRFSGLQFPNYSSELNVNALELDDSALYLCASSLGGDRAETQYFGPGTRLLVL.

The rearrangement links TRBV27 to TRBJ1-6, with 7 bases fitting TRBD1. The CDR3 is 14 amino acids. V lost 5 bases and J lost 8; bases outside the gene matches: 6. The V gene's germline CDR1 is MNHEY and CDR2 SMNVEV (reference sequence). Here the CDR3 reads CASSLRQGHSPLHF. Here the CDR3 DNA reads TGTGCCAGCAGTCTCCGACAGGGACATTCACCCCTCCACTTT.

The rearrangement links TRBV6-7 to TRBJ2-2, with 9 bases that match TRBD1. TRBV6-7 is an open reading frame, and its role is uncertain. The V and J ends lost 2 bases and 5 bases, in that order; junction bases with no gene match: 12. This CDR3 is built from 18 residues. This CDR3 is CASSYRRIDRGSTGELFF. The CDR3 DNA is TGTGCCAGCAGTTACCGCCGAATTGACAGGGGGAGTACCGGGGAGCTGTTTTTT.

The chain joins TRBV6-5 to TRBJ1-1; no definite D call. In germline, CDR1 is MNHEY, CDR2 SVGAGI. CDR3 length equals 16 residues. The ends were cut back, 0 bases at V and 2 bases at J, with 13 bases in the middle. The CDR3: CASSYSPGILNTEAFF. Here the CDR3 DNA reads TGTGCCAGCAGTTACTCGCCCGGGATCTTAAACACTGAAGCTTTCTTT.

The rearrangement links TRBV5-1 to TRBJ2-3; 9 bases align to TRBD1. Germline CDR1 and CDR2: SGHRS and YFSETQ. CDR3 length equals 15 residues. J gave up 4 bases and V 3 bases, and 6 bases lay outside the gene matches. The DNA for the CDR3 is TGCGCCAGCAGCTCTCGGGGACAGGGCTCAGATACGCAGTATTTT. Residues: CASSSRGQGSDTQYF. Combining the CDR3 with reference TRBV5-1 and TRBJ2-3 gives the whole variable domain KAGVTQTPRYLIKTRGQQVTLSCSPISGHRSVSWYQQTPGQGLQFLFEYFSETQRNKGNFPGRFSGRQFSNSRSEMNVSTLELGDSALYLCASSSRGQGSDTQYFGPGTRLTVL.

This clone was detected only a few times. The chain links TRBV30 to TRBJ1-2; 8 nucleotides line up with TRBD1. The germline V gene has CDR1 GTSNPN and CDR2 SVGIG (reference sequence). Trimming removed 1 base from V and 7 bases from J; junction bases left unmatched: 5. CDR3 length equals 13 residues. The CDR3 DNA follows: TGTGCCTGGAGTGGAGACAGGGGAGCTGGCTACACCTTC. This gives the protein CAWSGDRGAGYTF.

The chain couples TRBV19 to TRBJ2-2, with a weak D call TRBD1 (5 bases). Trimming removed 3 bases at V and 6 bases at J, with 8 bases between. CDR1 is LNHDA, CDR2 SQIVND, per germline (reference sequence). The CDR3 spans 13 residues. As DNA, the CDR3 is TGTGCCAGTAGTATTTTGGGGCCCGGGGAGCTGTTTTTT. Translation gives CASSILGPGELFF.

The chain uses TRBV5-6 and TRBJ2-7, with unresolved D. Trimming took 1 base from V and 5 from J, leaving 16 bases between them. The CDR3 contains 15 residues. Germline CDR1 reads SGHDT; CDR2 reads YYEEEE. This chain's CDR3 is CASSLFLDGLHEQYV. The CDR3 DNA sequence: TGTGCCAGCAGCTTGTTTCTAGATGGCCTCCACGAGCAGTACGTC.

This sequence joins TRBV11-2 and TRBJ2-5; TRBD2 matches at 13 bases. Germline CDR1 is SGHAT and CDR2 is FQNNGV. The CDR3 has 16 residues. Unmatched junction bases numbered 6, after V lost 4 bases and J lost 4 bases. CDR3 residues: CASSSWTSGRGETQYF. The CDR3 bases are TGTGCCAGCAGCTCATGGACTAGCGGGAGAGGAGAGACCCAGTACTTC.

V usage is TRBV5-5 and J usage is TRBJ2-1, with 9 bases fitting TRBD1. Germline lookup yields CDR1 SGHKS and CDR2 YYEKEE (reference sequence). J gave up 4 bases and V 4 bases, and 15 bases lay outside the gene matches. This CDR3 is 18 amino acids long. CDR3 protein: CASSTEVRGQGEYNEQFF. The CDR3 DNA reads TGTGCCAGCAGCACGGAGGTTAGGGGACAGGGCGAATACAATGAGCAGTTCTTC.

This clone was counted between two and nine times. V usage is TRBV5-4 and J usage is TRBJ1-2, with TRBD1 matching 11 bases. Germline CDR1 reads SGHNT; CDR2 reads YYREEE (reference sequence). V lost 4 bases, J lost 8 bases, and 10 bases stayed unmatched. This CDR3 is 15 amino acids long. For the CDR3, the DNA is TGTGCCAGCAGCCCGAGGACAGGGGGCGCGAAAGGCTACACCTTC. This codes for CASSPRTGGAKGYTF. Variable domain in full (rest from reference TRBV5-4 and TRBJ1-2): ETGVTQSPTHLIKTRGQQVTLRCSSQSGHNTVSWYQQALGQGPQFIFQYYREEENGRGNFPPRFSGLQFPNYSSELNVNALELDDSALYLCASSPRTGGAKGYTFGSGTRLTVV.

The J gene is TRBJ2-3, the V gene TRBV4-3; 9 nucleotides agree with TRBD2. Trimming cost V 0 bases and J 1 base; bases outside gene matches: 11. The CDR3 extends over 19 amino acids. The germline gives CDR1 LGHNA, CDR2 YSLEER. The CDR3 DNA reads as TGCGCCAGCAGCCAAGACCTAGCCGGGACTAGCAGCCGCACAGATACGCAGTATTTT. Translating it yields CASSQDLAGTSSRTDTQYF.

The chain uses TRBV5-1 and TRBJ1-1; D gene unclear. Germline V lookup: CDR1 SGHRS, CDR2 YFSETQ. The CDR3 length is 12 residues. The germline V and J ends were trimmed by 0 bases and 7 bases, with 7 bases remaining between them. This CDR3 reads CASSLEFGEAFF. In DNA form, the CDR3 reads TGCGCCAGCAGCTTGGAATTCGGTGAAGCTTTCTTT. The full variable domain, its missing parts supplied by reference TRBV5-1 and TRBJ1-1, is KAGVTQTPRYLIKTRGQQVTLSCSPISGHRSVSWYQQTPGQGLQFLFEYFSETQRNKGNFPGRFSGRQFSNSRSEMNVSTLELGDSALYLCASSLEFGEAFFGQGTRLTVV.

The chain combines TRBV11-3 with TRBJ1-3; TRBD1 aligns across 8 bases. V lost 5 bases, J lost 4 bases, and 7 bases stayed unmatched. Germline V CDR1 and CDR2: SGHNT, YENEEA. The CDR3 extends over 15 amino acids. The CDR3 DNA follows: TGTGCCAGCAGCCCCCACAGGGGGTTGGGAAACACCATATATTTT. Translated, it gives CASSPHRGLGNTIYF.

V gene TRBV4-1 combines with J gene TRBJ2-7, with TRBD2 matching 15 bases. V was pared by 6 bases and J by 6 bases, with 6 bases of the junction left unmatched. CDR1 and CDR2 (germline): MGHRA, YSYEKL. The CDR3 contains 15 residues. The CDR3 region is CASSPGLAGGFEQYV. CDR3 in DNA: TGCGCCAGCAGTCCCGGACTAGCGGGAGGGTTCGAGCAGTACGTC.

The chain links TRBV7-9 to TRBJ2-5; weak D call: TRBD2 (6 bases). In germline, CDR1 is SEHNR, CDR2 FQNEAQ (reference sequence). The V gene lost 1 base and the J gene lost 4 bases, with 13 bases spanning the gap. The CDR3 runs 15 residues. CDR3 loop: CASSLGGEVGETQYF. CDR3 bases: TGTGCCAGCAGCTTAGGGGGGGAAGTTGGAGAGACCCAGTACTTC.

The rearrangement joins TRBV9 to TRBJ2-1; 12 bases are a match to TRBD2. The V and J ends lost 3 bases and 0 bases, in that order; junction bases with no gene match: 1. From germline, CDR1 is SGDLS and CDR2 YYNGEE. The CDR3 consists of 16 residues. The DNA of the CDR3 is TGTGCCAGCAGCGGGACTAGCGGGGCCTCCTACAATGAGCAGTTCTTC. This codes for CASSGTSGASYNEQFF.

V is TRBV19 and J is TRBJ1-5; D is uncertain. The V gene lost 5 bases and the J gene lost 9 bases, with 14 bases spanning the gap. Germline V gene data show CDR1 as LNHDA and CDR2 as SQIVND (reference sequence). The CDR3 spans 13 residues. The CDR3 DNA reads as TGTGCCAGTAGTCCATACCCCTCTACGCCCCAGCATTTT. It yields the protein CASSPYPSTPQHF.

CDR3 sequence (DNA): TGTGCCAGCACGACGGTGTTGGGCCCCTACGAGCAGTACGTC. Amino acids: CASTTVLGPYEQYV. The rearrangement links TRBV6-5 to TRBJ2-7; D remains unclear. The CDR3 is 14 residues long. Germline-derived CDR1 and CDR2 are MNHEY and SVGAGI. V was clipped by 7 bases and J by 2 bases, with 15 bases between them.

The V and J genes are TRBV6-2 or TRBV6-3 and TRBJ2-7; perhaps TRBD1 as D (5 bases). There are 12 residues in the CDR3. Germline CDR1 MNHEY, CDR2 SVGEGT. Trimming took 6 bases from V and 8 from J, leaving 14 bases between them. CDR3 nucleotide sequence: TGTGCCAGCAGCCCGCAGGGCTCCAAGCAGTACGTC. Residues: CASSPQGSKQYV.

V gene TRBV11-3 combines with J gene TRBJ1-3; D not certain. CDR3 size: 16 residues. The germline V gene encodes CDR1 SGHNT and CDR2 YENEEA. Trimming took 3 bases from V and 0 from J, leaving 12 bases between them. The CDR3 nucleotides are TGTGCCAGCAGCTTTGGAGGGCTAACCTCTGGAAACACCATATATTTT. It translates to CASSFGGLTSGNTIYF.